A selection of T cell receptor beta chains follows, all from one sample in a study of blood T cell repertoires in COVID-19. Data came from immunoSEQ multiplex PCR; TCRdb stores just in-frame clones and leaves some out. The table lists 90,000 to 130,000 clones, over 70% of them singletons. Sequencing was carried out using peripheral blood. The source is a woman in her 70s with acute or convalescent COVID-19. The CDR3 runs from the conserved cysteine through the conserved F or W. Each record gives: clone size, J gene, D gene, V gene, CDR3 length, CDR3 protein, CDR3 DNA. A D gene is named only where the DNA matches it firmly. Only part of the rows carry a size: once, few, many, or a class if the clone is expanded.

abundance: .
j_gene: TRBJ2-7
d_gene: TRBD1
v_gene: TRBV4-2
len: 15
CDR3aa: CASSQLGTGRIEQYF
CDR3nt: TGTGCCAGCAGCCAACTCGGGACAGGCCGGATCGAGCAGTACTTC

abundance: .
j_gene: TRBJ1-1
d_gene: TRBD1
v_gene: TRBV5-6
len: 16
CDR3aa: CASSRTGQGLNTEAFF
CDR3nt: TGTGCCAGCAGCCGGACGGGACAGGGGCTCAACACTGAAGCTTTCTTT

abundance: .
j_gene: TRBJ2-7
d_gene: .
v_gene: TRBV7-6
len: 15
CDR3aa: CASSLVGALPHEQYF
CDR3nt: TGTGCCAGCAGCTTAGTCGGAGCTCTCCCCCACGAGCAGTACTTC

abundance: .
j_gene: TRBJ2-7
d_gene: .
v_gene: TRBV7-9
len: 12
CDR3aa: CASRGDSYEQYF
CDR3nt: TGTGCCAGCAGGGGAGACTCCTACGAGCAGTACTTC

abundance: .
j_gene: TRBJ2-7
d_gene: .
v_gene: TRBV3-1/TRBV3-2
len: 15
CDR3aa: CASSLIPGGSYEQYF
CDR3nt: TGTGCCAGCAGCCTCATCCCCGGGGGTTCCTACGAGCAGTACTTC

abundance: .
j_gene: TRBJ2-1
d_gene: TRBD1
v_gene: TRBV19
len: 15
CDR3aa: CASSITGQGADEQFF
CDR3nt: TGTGCCAGTAGTATTACCGGGCAGGGGGCGGATGAGCAGTTCTTC

abundance: .
j_gene: TRBJ2-1
d_gene: .
v_gene: TRBV5-1
len: 16
CDR3aa: CASSLDRQSSYNEQFF
CDR3nt: TGCGCCAGCAGCTTAGACAGGCAGAGCTCCTACAATGAGCAGTTCTTC

abundance: .
j_gene: TRBJ1-2
d_gene: .
v_gene: TRBV19
len: 14
CDR3aa: CASSIDREDYGYTF
CDR3nt: TGTGCCAGTAGTATAGACAGGGAAGACTATGGCTACACCTTC

abundance: .
j_gene: TRBJ2-1
d_gene: TRBD2
v_gene: TRBV9
len: 15
CDR3aa: CASSTPSGAYNEQFF
CDR3nt: TGTGCCAGCAGCACGCCTAGCGGGGCCTACAATGAGCAGTTCTTC

abundance: .
j_gene: TRBJ2-3
d_gene: TRBD1
v_gene: TRBV2
len: 15
CDR3aa: CASSDRTGSTDTQYF
CDR3nt: TGTGCCAGCAGTGACAGGACAGGGAGCACAGATACGCAGTATTTT

abundance: .
j_gene: TRBJ2-7
d_gene: .
v_gene: TRBV2
len: 15
CDR3aa: CASRARGTVGDEQYF
CDR3nt: TGTGCCAGCAGGGCACGGGGGACGGTAGGGGACGAGCAGTACTTC

abundance: once
j_gene: TRBJ2-5
d_gene: .
v_gene: TRBV3-1/TRBV3-2
len: 14
CDR3aa: CASSQEAGLETQYF
CDR3nt: TGTGCCAGCAGCCAAGAGGCGGGTTTGGAGACCCAGTACTTC

abundance: .
j_gene: TRBJ2-5
d_gene: .
v_gene: TRBV6-5
len: 13
CDR3aa: CASSYDRQETQYF
CDR3nt: TGTGCCAGCAGTTATGACAGACAAGAGACCCAGTACTTC